A single T cell receptor (beta chain) is shown here with its context. The germline V gene encodes CDR1 MDHEN and CDR2 SYDVKM. V lost 3 bases, J lost 16 bases, and 9 bases stayed unmatched. The CDR3 is 13 residues long. Authors' processing steps: The authors estimated nucleated cell counts from reference gene primer amplification. Using immunoSEQ multiplex PCR, the repertoire was profiled, and TCRdb retains in-frame clones only, with some absent. The D gene and trimming were derived from the DNA, and the V and J assignments and clone size from that table. The table lists about 60,000 clones, approximately 80% of them singletons, with 25% in the top ten. This sample was taken from a study of blood T cell repertoires in COVID-19. Study-level information: Samples of COVID-19 (acute and convalescent) were obtained from the United States, Italy and Spain. T cells, B-cell-depleted T cells, or PBMCs provided the cDNA or gDNA that served as material.

The specimen sequenced was peripheral blood. The gene calls are TRBV28 and TRBJ2-1, with TRBD1 matching 10 bases. The TCR comes from a human donor in a cohort sampled during active COVID-19. CDR3 in amino acids: CASSFTGTGVLFF. The DNA of the CDR3 is TGTGCCAGCAGTTTTACCGGGACAGGGGTTCTATTCTTC.